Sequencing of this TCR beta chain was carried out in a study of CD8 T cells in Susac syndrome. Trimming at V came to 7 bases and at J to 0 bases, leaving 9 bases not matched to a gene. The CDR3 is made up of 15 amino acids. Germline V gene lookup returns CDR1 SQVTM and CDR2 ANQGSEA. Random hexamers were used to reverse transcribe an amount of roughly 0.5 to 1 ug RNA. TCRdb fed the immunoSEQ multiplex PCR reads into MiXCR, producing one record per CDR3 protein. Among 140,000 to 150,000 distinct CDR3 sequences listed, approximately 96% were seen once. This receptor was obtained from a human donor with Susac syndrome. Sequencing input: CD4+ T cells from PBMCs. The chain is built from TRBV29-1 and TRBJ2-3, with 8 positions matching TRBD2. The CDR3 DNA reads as TGCAGCGCTTCGAGGCGGGAGGCAAGCACAGATACGCAGTATTTT. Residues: CSASRREASTDTQYF.